One sample yielded the 3 T cell receptor beta chains listed below, sequenced in a study of patients and donors after allogeneic stem cell transplantation. Each CDR3 protein is one row after TCRdb ran MiXCR on the RT-PCR reads. The sample contains some 960,000 distinct CDR3 sequences, about a sixth of which appear only once. Specimen: blood, either unsorted or a sorted T cell fraction (not recorded which). The receptors here all came from a human donor who was either an allogeneic HSCT recipient or a stem cell or donor lymphocyte infusion donor (not recorded which). It is not recorded whose cells these are; they may come from a transplant donor.

CDR3 DNA sequence: TGTGCCAGCAGTTACTCTGTCCCAGCCCACTATGGCTACACCTTC. Amino acids: CASSYSVPAHYGYTF. This chain joins TRBV6-5 and TRBJ1-2; D gene uncertain. With 0 bases removed from V and 3 bases from J, the gap between germline ends came to 11 bases. Germline-derived CDR1 and CDR2 are MNHEY and SVGAGI. The CDR3 has 15 residues.

The chain carries TRBV6-2 or TRBV6-3 and TRBJ1-1; no definite D call. Trimming pared 4 bases from V and 3 bases from J, leaving 15 bases between. The germline CDR1 and CDR2 sequences are MNHEY and SVGEGT. This CDR3 contains 15 residues. CDR3 nucleotides: TGTGCCAGCAGTTTCCGTCAAGAAAGGGACACTGAAGCTTTCTTT. Translation: CASSFRQERDTEAFF.

This clonotype has just a few counts. Written as DNA, the CDR3 is TGTGCCAGCTCAAAGGGGGCAGGGGATAGGCATGAGCAGTTCTTC. Protein product: CASSKGAGDRHEQFF. The V and J genes are TRBV21-1 and TRBJ2-1; the table's D call, TRBD1, was not checked against the DNA. TRBV21-1 is a pseudogene locus. The CDR3 contains 15 residues.